This T cell receptor beta chain is drawn from a study of CD8 T cells in ankylosing spondylitis. The study, taken as a whole, reports: Existing reports had already noted some motif variants in reactive arthritis synovial fluid and blood. In peripheral blood, disease-linked CD8+ clones occurred at relatively low frequencies. Disease-associated clones were reportedly significantly overrepresented in matched ankylosing spondylitis synovial fluid.

TCRdb re-called the 5' RACE reads through MiXCR, storing one row per CDR3 protein. The profile shows fewer than 35,000 distinct CDR3 sequences, less than 40% of them singletons. The sample holds many counts of this clonotype. The antigen is undetermined. This CDR3 is built from 12 residues. Trimming left V 6 bases short and J 8 bases short, with 14 bases between. In germline, CDR1 is DFQATT, CDR2 SNEGSKA (reference sequence). Material for sequencing was synovial fluid, either unsorted or a sorted T cell fraction (not recorded which). The clonotype originates from a male donor with ankylosing spondylitis. The rearrangement uses TRBV20-1 and TRBJ2-1; unclear D gene. CDR3 amino acids: CSATLIADEQFF. CDR3 in DNA: TGCAGTGCCACTTTGATCGCGGATGAGCAGTTCTTC.